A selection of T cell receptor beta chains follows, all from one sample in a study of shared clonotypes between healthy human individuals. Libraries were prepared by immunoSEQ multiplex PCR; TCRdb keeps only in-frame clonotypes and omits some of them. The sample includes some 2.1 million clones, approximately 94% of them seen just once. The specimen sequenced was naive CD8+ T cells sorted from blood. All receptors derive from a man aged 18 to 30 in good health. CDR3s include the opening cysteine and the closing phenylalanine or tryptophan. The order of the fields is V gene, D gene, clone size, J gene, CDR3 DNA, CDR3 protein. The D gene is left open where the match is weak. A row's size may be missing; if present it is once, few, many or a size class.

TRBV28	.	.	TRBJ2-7	TGTGCCAGCAGTCTACCAGAGGGGTCCCCGGAGCAGTACTTC	CASSLPEGSPEQYF
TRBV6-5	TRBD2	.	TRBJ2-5	TGTGCCAGCAGTAGCGGGAGGGCCGGAGAGACCCAGTACTTC	CASSSGRAGETQYF
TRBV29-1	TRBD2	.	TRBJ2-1	TGCAGCGTTGATGCGGGGGGGGTAGGTGAGCAGTTCTTC	CSVDAGGVGEQFF
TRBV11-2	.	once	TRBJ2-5	TGTGCCAGCAGCTTAGTGTGGGGAGAGACCCAGTACTTC	CASSLVWGETQYF
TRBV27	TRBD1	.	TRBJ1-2	TGTGCCAGCAGTCCAACAGGGGAAAACTATGGCTACACCTTC	CASSPTGENYGYTF
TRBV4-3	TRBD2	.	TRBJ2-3	TGCGCCAGCAGCCAAGATGCTTCCCTAGCGGGAGAGGGGGATACGCAGTATTTT	CASSQDASLAGEGDTQYF
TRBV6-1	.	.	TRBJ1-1	TGTGCCAGCAGCGAACGGGGGCCTGGGACTGAAGCTTTCTTT	CASSERGPGTEAFF
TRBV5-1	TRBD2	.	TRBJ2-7	TGCGCCAGCAGCTTAATAGCGGGGATGTACGAGCAGTACTTC	CASSLIAGMYEQYF
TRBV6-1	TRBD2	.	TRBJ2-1	TGTGCCAGCAGTGAAGGGGGGGGACTAGCCCCTAAGCAGTTCTTC	CASSEGGGLAPKQFF
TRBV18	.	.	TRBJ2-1	TGTGCCAGCTCACCACCGTCTGTAAATGAGCAGTTCTTC	CASSPPSVNEQFF
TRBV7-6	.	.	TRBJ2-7	TGTGCCAGCAGTCCCACTCAATCCTACGAGCAGTACTTC	CASSPTQSYEQYF
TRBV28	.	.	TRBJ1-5	TGTGCCAGCAGCACAGCGGGACGAGGGAATCAGCCCCAGCATTTT	CASSTAGRGNQPQHF
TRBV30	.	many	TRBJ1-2	TGTGCCTGGACAGGGAACAGGCTCGGCTATGGCTACACCTTC	CAWTGNRLGYGYTF
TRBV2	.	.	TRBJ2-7	TGTGCCAGCAGGCTACAGGGCGATGGCGTCGAGCAGTACTTC	CASRLQGDGVEQYF
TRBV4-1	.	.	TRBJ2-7	TGCGCCAGCAGCCAAGGGGACGCGTCCTACGAGCAGTACTTC	CASSQGDASYEQYF
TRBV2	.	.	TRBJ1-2	TGTGCCAGCATCTCTAGTCTCGGACCTACATATGGCTACACCTTC	CASISSLGPTYGYTF
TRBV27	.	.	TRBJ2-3	TGTGCCAGCAGCCCCACGGCGGGCACAGATACGCAGTATTTT	CASSPTAGTDTQYF
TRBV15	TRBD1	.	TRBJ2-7	TGTGCCACCAGCCCGGGACAGGGGTTTGAGCAGTACTTC	CATSPGQGFEQYF
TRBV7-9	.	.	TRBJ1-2	TGTGCCAGCAGCTCCGGGAGACTCTATGGCTACACCTTC	CASSSGRLYGYTF
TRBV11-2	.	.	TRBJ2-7	TGTGCCAGCAGCTTAGCGCCTTCCTACGAGCAGTACTTC	CASSLAPSYEQYF
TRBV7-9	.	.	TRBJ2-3	TGTGCCAGCAGCCCCCCCCCGGCAGATACGCAGTATTTT	CASSPPPADTQYF
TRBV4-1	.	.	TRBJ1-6	TGCGCCAGCAGCCAGATCATGACGGGGGATGGAGATTCACCCCTCCACTTT	CASSQIMTGDGDSPLHF
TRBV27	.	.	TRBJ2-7	TGTGCCAGCAGTTTAGTTGGGTCCCCTGGGGAGCAGTACTTC	CASSLVGSPGEQYF
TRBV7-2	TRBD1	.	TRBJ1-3	TGTGCCAGCAGCCCGGACAGGAGCTCTGGAAACACCATATATTTT	CASSPDRSSGNTIYF
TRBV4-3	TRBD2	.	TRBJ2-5	TGCGCCAGCAGCCAAGTTTGGGCGGGAGAAGAGACCCAGTACTTC	CASSQVWAGEETQYF
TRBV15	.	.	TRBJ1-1	TGTGCCACCAGCAGAGATTCAGAGGGCGAGGGCACTGAAGCTTTCTTT	CATSRDSEGEGTEAFF
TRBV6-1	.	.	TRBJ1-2	TGTGCCAGCAGTGAGTCAGGGGCCCGAGGAGATGGCTACACCTTC	CASSESGARGDGYTF
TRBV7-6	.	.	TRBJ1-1	TGTGCCAGCAGCTTAGAAGCGGGGCCCCTGAACACTGAAGCTTTCTTT	CASSLEAGPLNTEAFF
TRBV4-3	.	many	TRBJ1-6	TGCGCCAGCAGCCAAGACAGCCGTAATTCACCCCTCCACTTT	CASSQDSRNSPLHF
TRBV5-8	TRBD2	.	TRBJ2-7	TGTGCCAGCAGCCAGATAGCGGGGGATACCTACGAGCAGTACTTC	CASSQIAGDTYEQYF
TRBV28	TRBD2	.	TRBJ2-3	TGTGCCAGCAGTCCGGGACTAGCGGATCCCACAATCGCAGATACGCAGTATTTT	CASSPGLADPTIADTQYF
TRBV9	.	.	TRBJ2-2	TGTGCCAGCACTCTGGGGGGGAACACCGGGGAGCTGTTTTTT	CASTLGGNTGELFF
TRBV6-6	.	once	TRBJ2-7	TGTGCCAGCAGTTACGGGTTCTCAACCTACGAGCAGTACTTC	CASSYGFSTYEQYF
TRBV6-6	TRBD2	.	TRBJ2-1	TGTGCCAGCAGTGACCTAGCGGGGGGATACAATGAGCAGTTCTTC	CASSDLAGGYNEQFF
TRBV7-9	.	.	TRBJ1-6	TGTGCCAGCAGCCCGCCCGACAGCGATTCACCCCTCCACTTT	CASSPPDSDSPLHF
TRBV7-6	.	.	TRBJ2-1	TGTGCCAGCAGTCTATGGGGGGCAAACAATGAGCAGTTCTTC	CASSLWGANNEQFF
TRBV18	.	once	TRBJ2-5	TGTGCCAGCTCGCCCGTGGGAGGTGAGACCCAGTACTTC	CASSPVGGETQYF
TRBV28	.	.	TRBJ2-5	TGTGCCAGCAGTGAGGGGGGTCTCAAGGTCGGCGAGACCCAGTACTTC	CASSEGGLKVGETQYF
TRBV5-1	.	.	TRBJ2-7	TGCGCCAGCGCACTCGGGGGATCGCGCCACGAGCAGTACTTC	CASALGGSRHEQYF
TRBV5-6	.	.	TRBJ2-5	TGTGCCAGCAGCTGGTACGTAGTAGCGGAGACCCAGTACTTC	CASSWYVVAETQYF
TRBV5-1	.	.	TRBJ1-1	TGCGCCAGCAGCTTGGGCAGGGGTAGTATGGCGTTACCTGAAGCTTTCTTT	CASSLGRGSMALPEAFF
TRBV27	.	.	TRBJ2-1	TGTGCCAGCAGCGCCGTATACGAGGGTGAGCAGTTCTTC	CASSAVYEGEQFF
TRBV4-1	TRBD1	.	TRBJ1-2	TGCGCCAGCAGCCAGATATCCGGGACAGATGGCTACACCTTC	CASSQISGTDGYTF
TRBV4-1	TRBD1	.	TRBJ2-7	TGCGCCAGCAGCCCCGGACAGGGGGAATACGAGCAGTACTTC	CASSPGQGEYEQYF
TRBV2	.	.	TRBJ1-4	TGTGCCAGCAGTGCCCCGGTGGGTGGGGTTAATGAAAAACTGTTTTTT	CASSAPVGGVNEKLFF
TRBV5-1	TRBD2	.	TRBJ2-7	TGCGCCAGCAGCCTTACCCCCGGGACTAGTTCCTACGAGCAGTACTTC	CASSLTPGTSSYEQYF
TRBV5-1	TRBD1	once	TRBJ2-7	TGCGCCAGCAGCTTGGTCGGGACAGCCCCTGTGGAGCAGTACTTC	CASSLVGTAPVEQYF
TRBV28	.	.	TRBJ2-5	TGTGCCAGCAGTTCAGCGCAAGAGACCCAGTACTTC	CASSSAQETQYF
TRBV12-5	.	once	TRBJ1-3	TGTGCTAGTGGTTTGGGCCCGAGCTCTGGAAACACCATATATTTT	CASGLGPSSGNTIYF
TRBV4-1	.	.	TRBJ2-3	TGCGCCAGCAGCCAAGTGGAGGCGGGTGCGGTCACAGATACGCAGTATTTT	CASSQVEAGAVTDTQYF
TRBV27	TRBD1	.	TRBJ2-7	TGTGCCAGCAGTTTATCTTGGACAGGGAGCTACGAGCAGTACTTC	CASSLSWTGSYEQYF
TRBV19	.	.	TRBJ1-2	TGTGCCAGTAGTATAGGCCTCCGGGACCCAGACTATGGCTACACCTTC	CASSIGLRDPDYGYTF
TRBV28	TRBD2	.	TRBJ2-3	TGTGCCAGCAGTGCGCCTAGCGGGGGGAGGAATACGCAGTATTTT	CASSAPSGGRNTQYF
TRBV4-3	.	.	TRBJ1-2	TGCGCCAGCAGCCAAGATAGGGATACAGATGGCTACACCTTC	CASSQDRDTDGYTF
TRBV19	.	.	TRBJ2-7	TGTGCCAGTAGTATGATCCTAGCGACCCACGAGCAGTACTTC	CASSMILATHEQYF